In its sample, the clone carrying this T cell receptor beta chain was seen a few times. What it recognizes is unknown. These data belong to a study of T-cell memory formation after mild COVID-19. General study results and limits: SARS-CoV-2 specificity of second-wave clones peaking day 37 was unconfirmed. Later expanders leaned toward CD4+, whereas clones contracting from day 15 to 85 were balanced CD4/CD8.

The ends lost 5 bases at V and 5 bases at J; junction bases unmatched: 4. The CDR3 is 14 residues long. A 5'RACE reaction primed in the constant segment made cDNA libraries of TCR alpha and TCR beta, and these carried sample barcodes and UMIs. TCRdb re-called the 5' RACE reads through MiXCR, storing one row per CDR3 protein. The repertoire holds about 320,000 distinct CDR3 sequences, with 13% to 15% as singletons. The V and J genes are TRBV12-3 or TRBV12-4 and TRBJ2-7; TRBD2 matches at 12 bases. This TCR came from a man aged 18 to 29 who had mild COVID-19 (a few samples of this study predate the infection). Cell type and time point are not known. Sequenced: PBMCs or a T cell subset sorted from them (not recorded which). The CDR3 nucleotides read TGTGCCAGCAGTCCGACTAGCGGGGGAAACGAGCAGTACTTC. It codes for CASSPTSGGNEQYF.